Listed here are 29 T cell receptor beta chains from one sample, sequenced in a study of human versus mouse CDR3 diversity and MHC coevolution. The repertoire was sequenced with immunoSEQ multiplex PCR; TCRdb's copy has only in-frame clones and lacks some. The sample has about 83,000 clones; about nine tenths are singletons. Input material: naive CD4+ T cells from blood. Noted subset: CD45RO-negative CD62L-positive naive CD4 T cells. The source is a person aged 25 to 69 in good health.

J is TRBJ2-7 and V is TRBV29-1; D remains unclear. The V end was cut by 4 bases, the J end by 2 bases, with 15 bases between. Per germline, CDR1 SQVTM and CDR2 ANQGSEA. The CDR3 consists of 14 residues. CDR3 sequence reads: CSVAVQKKTYEQYF. CDR3 coding DNA: TGCAGCGTTGCAGTACAGAAAAAAACCTACGAGCAGTACTTC.

This chain connects TRBV27 to TRBJ1-2, with D perhaps TRBD1 (5 bases). Germline loops: CDR1 MNHEY, CDR2 SMNVEV (reference sequence). With 5 bases removed from V and 4 bases from J, the gap between germline ends came to 8 bases. CDR3 size: 12 residues. This CDR3 is CASSGDFYGYTF. In nucleotides, the CDR3 is TGTGCCAGCAGTGGGGACTTCTATGGCTACACCTTC.

V is TRBV2 and J is TRBJ2-3, with 8 bases aligning to TRBD2. The germline V gene encodes CDR1 SNHLY and CDR2 FYNNEI. The CDR3 is 15 amino acids. The J segment lost 2 bases and the V segment lost 0 bases, leaving 1 base of the junction unmatched. DNA for the CDR3: TGTGCCAGCAGTGAAGCGACTAGCGCCACAGATACGCAGTATTTT. It encodes CASSEATSATDTQYF.

The V and J genes are TRBV2 and TRBJ1-1; D is unresolved. Germline V gene data show CDR1 as SNHLY and CDR2 as FYNNEI. The V end lost 4 bases, the J end lost 1 base, and 16 bases lay between the germline ends. The CDR3 contains 16 residues. The chain's CDR3 is CASSVRVTVRNTEAFF. In DNA form, the CDR3 reads TGTGCCAGCAGTGTTCGGGTCACGGTCCGGAACACTGAAGCTTTCTTT.

This chain joins TRBV27 and TRBJ2-7; 10 nucleotides line up with TRBD1. CDR1 and CDR2 (germline): MNHEY, SMNVEV (reference sequence). The CDR3 extends over 14 amino acids. Trimming took 6 bases from V and 0 from J; bases not matched to a gene: 2. The chain's CDR3 is CASSWTGGSYEQYF. The CDR3 bases are TGTGCCAGCAGCTGGACAGGGGGCTCCTACGAGCAGTACTTC.

The V gene is TRBV27, the J gene TRBJ1-2; TRBD1 matches at 8 bases. The CDR3 totals 12 residues. The germline gives CDR1 MNHEY, CDR2 SMNVEV (reference sequence). V lost 8 bases and J lost 7; bases outside the gene matches: 6. DNA for the CDR3: TGTGCCAGCCAAGACAGGGGCTCTGGCTACACCTTC. Protein sequence: CASQDRGSGYTF.

V and J are TRBV30 and TRBJ2-1; D unclear. CDR1 GTSNPN and CDR2 SVGIG come from the germline V gene (reference sequence). Trimming cost V 8 bases and J 3 bases, with 11 bases left between them. This CDR3 has 12 amino acids. CDR3 DNA: TGTGCCACGACTGGTAACTACAATGAGCAGTTCTTC. This gives the protein CATTGNYNEQFF.

The chain couples TRBV30 to TRBJ2-1; D is perhaps TRBD2 (5 bases). The CDR3 consists of 14 residues. The V end was cut by 8 bases, the J end by 0 bases, with 14 bases between. CDR1 is GTSNPN and CDR2 is SVGIG in the germline V gene (reference sequence). As DNA, the CDR3 is TGTGCCCGGGCCTCGGGGAGCTCCTACAATGAGCAGTTCTTC. It specifies CARASGSSYNEQFF.

The chain is built from TRBV19 and TRBJ2-7, with 7 bases matching TRBD2. With 3 bases clipped from V and 2 bases from J, the junction kept 10 bases outside the gene matches. The CDR3 has 16 amino acids. The germline V gene has CDR1 LNHDA and CDR2 SQIVND (reference sequence). DNA for the CDR3: TGTGCCAGTAGTATGGGCGGGGGAGCTAGCCCCTACGAGCAGTACTTC. Amino acid sequence: CASSMGGGASPYEQYF. Using reference TRBV19 and TRBJ2-7 for the parts outside the CDR3, the full variable domain is DGGITQSPKYLFRKEGQNVTLSCEQNLNHDAMYWYRQDPGQGLRLIYYSQIVNDFQKGDIAEGYSVSREKKESFPLTVTSAQKNPTAFYLCASSMGGGASPYEQYFGPGTRLTVT.

This clone came up once. This chain connects TRBV30 to TRBJ1-2, with unresolved D. V was shortened by 3 bases and J by 0 bases, with 8 bases between the two germline ends. The CDR3 has 13 amino acids. Looked up from germline, CDR1 is GTSNPN and CDR2 is SVGIG (reference sequence). CDR3 sequence reads: CAWRAGANYGYTF. The CDR3 DNA reads as TGTGCCTGGAGGGCAGGCGCTAACTATGGCTACACCTTC.

The V gene is TRBV19, the J gene TRBJ2-7; D perhaps matches TRBD1 (6 bases). CDR1 is LNHDA and CDR2 is SQIVND in the germline V gene (reference sequence). With 3 bases removed from V and 5 bases from J, the gap between germline ends came to 14 bases. The CDR3 sequence is 14 residues long. In nucleotides, the CDR3 is TGTGCCAGTAGTATGTCAGGGGCTGTCCACGAGCAGTACTTC. Translation gives CASSMSGAVHEQYF.

The rearrangement joins TRBV29-1 to TRBJ1-1; D call uncertain. Trimming took 6 bases from V and 0 from J, leaving 11 bases between them. Germline CDR1 reads SQVTM; CDR2 reads ANQGSEA. The CDR3 spans 13 residues. For the CDR3, the DNA is TGCAGCGTCGCTACGCTTATGAACACTGAAGCTTTCTTT. Protein product: CSVATLMNTEAFF.

This sequence joins TRBV2 and TRBJ2-7; TRBD1 aligns across 8 bases. With V trimmed by 6 bases and J by 6 bases, 4 bases remained unmatched. There are 12 residues in the CDR3. Per germline, CDR1 SNHLY and CDR2 FYNNEI. CDR3 region: CASRATGGEQYF. The CDR3 bases are TGTGCCAGCAGAGCCACAGGGGGCGAGCAGTACTTC.

This rearrangement joins TRBV5-1 to TRBJ2-7; tentative D call: TRBD1 (6 bases). The CDR3 is 13 amino acids. Trimming shortened V by 4 bases and J by 2 bases, and 10 bases separated the two germline ends. CDR1 and CDR2 from the germline V gene are SGHRS and YFSETQ. CDR3 sequence: CASSEDRAYEQYF. CDR3 coding DNA: TGCGCCAGCAGCGAGGACAGAGCCTACGAGCAGTACTTC.

The CDR3 DNA reads as TGTGCCAGCAGTTACGCTTCGGGACAGGGGACCTACGAGCAGTACTTC. Translating it yields CASSYASGQGTYEQYF. J is TRBJ2-7 and V is TRBV6-5, with 10 positions matching TRBD1. The length of the CDR3 is 16 residues. J was trimmed by 2 bases and V by 2 bases; bases with no gene match: 6. Germline assignment: CDR1 MNHEY and CDR2 SVGAGI.

The sample holds one count of this clone. This sequence joins TRBV5-1 and TRBJ1-1, with D tentatively TRBD1 (6 bases). Trimming removed 0 bases at V and 2 bases at J, with 11 bases between. Germline V gene sequence: CDR1 SGHRS, CDR2 YFSETQ. The CDR3 has 15 amino acids. The CDR3 here is CASSLGWGQNTEAFF. CDR3 in DNA: TGCGCCAGCAGCTTGGGTTGGGGGCAAAACACTGAAGCTTTCTTT.

As DNA, the CDR3 is TGTGCCAGCAGCTTGTTTACTAGCGGTACCGGGGAGCTGTTTTTT. Translating it yields CASSLFTSGTGELFF. The chain employs TRBV5-4 and TRBJ2-2, with 8 bases identical to TRBD2. This CDR3 spans 15 amino acids. V was clipped by 1 base and J by 5 bases; unmatched bases: 4. CDR1 is SGHNT and CDR2 is YYREEE in the germline V gene (reference sequence).

V is TRBV30 and J is TRBJ2-1; 10 positions match TRBD1. With 5 bases clipped from V and 5 bases from J, the junction kept 3 bases outside the gene matches. The CDR3 covers 13 residues. CDR1 GTSNPN and CDR2 SVGIG come from the germline V gene (reference sequence). Written as DNA, the CDR3 is TGTGCCTGGGTGACAGGGGGCCACAATGAGCAGTTCTTC. The encoded protein is CAWVTGGHNEQFF.

The rearrangement uses TRBV19 and TRBJ1-1; D perhaps matches TRBD1 (5 bases). V lost 3 bases, J lost 7 bases, and 9 bases lay in between. Germline V gene lookup returns CDR1 LNHDA and CDR2 SQIVND (reference sequence). The CDR3 is 12 amino acids. This CDR3 is CASSIRQGEAFF. In DNA form, the CDR3 reads TGTGCCAGTAGTATCCGGCAGGGTGAAGCTTTCTTT.

The chain carries TRBV15 and TRBJ1-2; no clear D. The V gene lost 0 bases and the J gene lost 7 bases, with 9 bases spanning the gap. This CDR3 has 13 amino acids. The germline gives CDR1 LNHNV, CDR2 YYDKDF (reference sequence). This chain's CDR3 is CATSRDLEGGYTF. For the CDR3, the DNA is TGTGCCACCAGCAGAGATTTGGAGGGTGGCTACACCTTC.

The V call is TRBV5-1, the J call TRBJ2-5; TRBD2 agrees at 7 bases. V was pared by 5 bases and J by 5 bases, with 3 bases of the junction left unmatched. The CDR3 spans 12 residues. The germline V gene encodes CDR1 SGHRS and CDR2 YFSETQ. This chain's CDR3 is CASRGGTETQYF. CDR3 bases: TGCGCCAGCAGGGGAGGGACGGAGACCCAGTACTTC.

V gene TRBV28 combines with J gene TRBJ1-1; TRBD1 agrees at 7 bases. This CDR3 has 14 residues. The ends lost 2 bases at V and 5 bases at J; junction bases unmatched: 5. Germline V gene data show CDR1 as MDHEN and CDR2 as SYDVKM. Here the CDR3 DNA reads TGTGCCAGCAGTTTAAACAGGGGCCATACTGAAGCTTTCTTT. Translating gives CASSLNRGHTEAFF.

In this sample, this clone turned up once. The chain uses TRBV5-1 and TRBJ1-2; 8 bases fit TRBD1. Trimming cost V 1 base and J 4 bases; bases outside gene matches: 3. The CDR3 is made up of 14 amino acids. CDR1 SGHRS and CDR2 YFSETQ come from the germline V gene. The CDR3 spells CASSLSDRGYGYTF. The CDR3 DNA reads TGCGCCAGCAGCTTGTCTGACAGGGGCTATGGCTACACCTTC. The variable domain in full, completed from reference TRBV5-1 and TRBJ1-2, reads KAGVTQTPRYLIKTRGQQVTLSCSPISGHRSVSWYQQTPGQGLQFLFEYFSETQRNKGNFPGRFSGRQFSNSRSEMNVSTLELGDSALYLCASSLSDRGYGYTFGSGTRLTVV.

The chain links TRBV19 to TRBJ1-5; D may be TRBD1 (6 bases). The V and J ends lost 5 bases and 1 base respectively, with 15 bases between them. CDR3 length: 16 residues. Looked up from germline, CDR1 is LNHDA and CDR2 is SQIVND (reference sequence). CDR3 sequence: CASSPRSRGSNQPQHF. Written as DNA, the CDR3 is TGTGCCAGTAGTCCCCGGAGCAGGGGAAGCAATCAGCCCCAGCATTTT. The variable domain in full, completed from reference TRBV19 and TRBJ1-5, reads DGGITQSPKYLFRKEGQNVTLSCEQNLNHDAMYWYRQDPGQGLRLIYYSQIVNDFQKGDIAEGYSVSREKKESFPLTVTSAQKNPTAFYLCASSPRSRGSNQPQHFGDGTRLSIL.

V is TRBV25-1 and J is TRBJ2-4; the match to TRBD2 covers 9 bases. CDR3 length: 14 residues. Germline V gene sequence: CDR1 MGHDK, CDR2 SYGVNS. V trimming: 3 bases; J trimming: 9 bases; junction bases outside the gene matches: 6. CDR3 in DNA: TGTGCCAGCAGTGATAGCGGGAGTGGAACCATTCAGTACTTC. Its translation is CASSDSGSGTIQYF. The full variable domain, completed using reference TRBV25-1 and TRBJ2-4, is EADIYQTPRYLVIGTGKKITLECSQTMGHDKMYWYQQDPGMELHLIHYSYGVNSTEKGDLSSESTVSRIRTEHFPLTLESARPSHTSQYLCASSDSGSGTIQYFGAGTRLSVL.

The V and J genes are TRBV5-1 and TRBJ1-2, with D tentatively TRBD1 (5 bases). Germline assignment: CDR1 SGHRS and CDR2 YFSETQ. Trimming took 5 bases from V and 0 from J, leaving 11 bases between them. This CDR3 has 14 residues. CDR3: CASRGGRANYGYTF. In nucleotides, the CDR3 is TGCGCCAGCAGGGGAGGCAGGGCTAACTATGGCTACACCTTC.

The chain is built from TRBV12-5 and TRBJ2-1, with 12 positions matching TRBD2. Losses at the gene ends were 2 bases for V and 7 bases for J; bases not matched to a gene: 9. CDR1 and CDR2 (germline): LGHNT, FRNRAP. The CDR3 consists of 17 residues. CDR3 protein: CASGLLASGRARNEQFF. The DNA of the CDR3 is TGTGCTAGTGGTTTGTTGGCTAGCGGGAGGGCCAGAAATGAGCAGTTCTTC.

To note about this clone: Additional DNA sequences in this sample encode the identical CDR3. This sequence joins TRBV18 and TRBJ2-7; 8 bases agree with TRBD1. The CDR3 has 14 residues. The V gene end was trimmed by 3 bases and the J gene end by 3 bases; junction bases not matched to a gene: 4. Germline CDR1 is KGHSH and CDR2 is LQKENI. The CDR3 spells CASSPGQGSYEQYF. The DNA for the CDR3 is TGTGCCAGCTCACCTGGACAGGGAAGCTACGAGCAGTACTTC.

The rearrangement links TRBV6-4 to TRBJ2-3, with 13 positions matching TRBD2. Germline values: CDR1 MRHNA, CDR2 SNTAGT. This CDR3 spans 15 amino acids. V was clipped by 6 bases and J by 4 bases; unmatched bases: 4. The CDR3 is CASSGGLAGADTQYF. Written as DNA, the CDR3 is TGTGCCAGCAGCGGTGGACTAGCGGGAGCAGATACGCAGTATTTT.